This TCR beta chain was observed in a study of blood T cell repertoires in COVID-19. Overall study context: Nucleic acid was either cDNA or gDNA, and it came from T cells, B-cell-depleted T cells, or PBMCs.

Germline V lookup: CDR1 SGHDT, CDR2 YYEEEE. The CDR3 contains 15 residues. With V trimmed by 4 bases and J by 3 bases, 8 bases remained unmatched. Produced via immunoSEQ multiplex PCR; TCRdb's table is partial and in-frame only. The sample has some 120,000 clones; around 83% are singletons. This TCR was sampled from a woman in her forties or fifties with acute or convalescent COVID-19. What was sequenced was peripheral blood. V gene TRBV5-6 combines with J gene TRBJ1-2; the match to TRBD1 covers 8 bases. The CDR3: CASSRRTGTDYGYTF. The CDR3 DNA reads as TGTGCCAGCAGCCGGAGGACAGGGACCGACTATGGCTACACCTTC.